The text below deals with one TCR beta chain. Its antigen is not known. This sample was included in a study of shared clonotypes between healthy human individuals. Study at large: Per-donor plates numbered three CD4 naive, three CD4 memory, two CD8 naive and one CD8 memory. General study findings and limits: The genetic and exposure-history diversity represented was limited by few donors. Shared clonotypes across all four donors exceeded non-shared ones in generation probability. Deeper or shallower sequencing was expected to change how clonotypes are shared among donors.

Unmatched junction bases numbered 12, after V lost 5 bases and J lost 5 bases. The CDR3 extends over 16 amino acids. Germline values: CDR1 SEHNR, CDR2 FQNEAQ (reference sequence). Sequenced by immunoSEQ multiplex PCR; TCRdb stores in-frame clones only, minus some. Of roughly 2.6 million clones listed, roughly 92% are singletons. The TCR was taken from a man between 18 and 35 years old in good health. The rearrangement uses TRBV7-9 and TRBJ2-7; 10 bases agree with TRBD1. The sequenced sample was naive CD4+ T cells sorted from blood. Regarding subset: CD45RA+ positively selected. The CDR3 loop reads CASSLGHGTGDHEQYF. The CDR3, as DNA: TGTGCCAGCAGCCTCGGGCACGGGACAGGGGACCACGAGCAGTACTTC.